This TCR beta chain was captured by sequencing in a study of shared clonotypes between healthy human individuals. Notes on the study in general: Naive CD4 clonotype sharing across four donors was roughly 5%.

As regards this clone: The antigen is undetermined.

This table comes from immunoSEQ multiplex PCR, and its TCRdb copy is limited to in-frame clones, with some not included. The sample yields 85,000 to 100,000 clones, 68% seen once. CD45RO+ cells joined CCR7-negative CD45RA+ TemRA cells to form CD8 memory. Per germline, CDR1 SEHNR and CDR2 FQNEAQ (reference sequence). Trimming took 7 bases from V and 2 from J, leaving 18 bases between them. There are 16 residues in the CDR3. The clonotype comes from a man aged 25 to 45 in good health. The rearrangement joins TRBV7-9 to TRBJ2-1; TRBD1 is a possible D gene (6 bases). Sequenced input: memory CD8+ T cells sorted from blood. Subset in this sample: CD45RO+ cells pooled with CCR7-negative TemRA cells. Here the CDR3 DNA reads TGTGCCAGCATCCCAGGCAGGACAGCGCCCTACAATGAGCAGTTCTTC. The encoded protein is CASIPGRTAPYNEQFF.